This TCR beta chain was obtained from a study of human T cells and chemical hapten exposure. Study at large: DPC at 0.01% went onto the upper back in patch tests, read at 6 days.

Time point here: patch test 2, 6 weeks after DPC sensitization. The treatment: therapeutic diphenylcyclopropenone sensitization with weekly scalp DPC. Donors, patients with alopecia ranging from 18 to 70 years old and judged suitable for DPC, provided samples. Germline lookup yields CDR1 SGHDT and CDR2 YYEEEE. V lost 3 bases, J lost 5 bases, and 6 bases lay in between. The CDR3 totals 12 residues. TCRdb processed the RACE reads anew with MiXCR; each CDR3 protein has one entry. The data contain 330,000 or so distinct CDR3 sequences, just under 6.5% of them seen just once; the ten biggest clones take up about 5%. Findings and limits, study-wide: TCRs exceeding 1 in 1000 frequency stayed unchanged with DPC sensitization. While controls formed fewer of them, expanded TCRs formed significantly more large CDR3 similarity clusters.

Regarding this clonotype: The antigen remains unidentified.

This chain joins TRBV5-6 and TRBJ2-4; possible D gene TRBD2, 6 bases. The sample was whole blood, taken in connection with sensitization to the hapten diphenylcyclopropenone (DPC). The TCR sequence derives from a woman aged 18-29 years with alopecia areata. Some clones in this sample may be carry-over from other donors' samples. The CDR3 loop reads CASSWRENIQYF. For the CDR3, the DNA is TGTGCCAGCAGCTGGAGGGAAAACATTCAGTACTTC. Looking up the rest from reference TRBV5-6 and TRBJ2-4 gives the full variable domain: DAGVTQSPTHLIKTRGQQVTLRCSPKSGHDTVSWYQQALGQGPQFIFQYYEEEERQRGNFPDRFSGHQFPNYSSELNVNALLLGDSALYLCASSWRENIQYFGAGTRLSVL.